This TCR beta chain appears in the sequencing data of a study of CD8 T cells in Susac syndrome. When the RNA was reverse transcribed, random hexamers were used with an input of about 0.5 to 1 ug. TCR beta CDR3 was amplified by immunoSEQ covering 54 Vbeta and 13 Jbeta. TCRdb re-called the immunoSEQ multiplex PCR reads with MiXCR, one entry per CDR3 protein. The table has 300,000 to 350,000 distinct CDR3 sequences, just over 90% seen once. Overall study results and limits: The authors acknowledged that their TCR sequencing and HLA analysis involved a relatively small number of individuals.

To note about this clonotype: Its antigen is as yet unknown.

This CDR3 contains 17 residues. The ends lost 3 bases at V and 5 bases at J; junction bases unmatched: 10. Germline assignment: CDR1 SEHNR and CDR2 FQNEAQ (reference sequence). TCR beta from blood CD8+ and CD4+ T cells was sequenced. Negative isolation was used for CD8+ and CD4+ T cells and FACS enrichment for TEMRA cells. V is TRBV7-9 and J is TRBJ2-1; 10 nucleotides agree with TRBD1. Material for sequencing was CD4+ T cells from PBMCs. The sequence was obtained from a human donor with multiple sclerosis. CDR3 amino acids: CASSFSFRDRGNNEQFF. The CDR3 nucleotides read TGTGCCAGCAGCTTCAGTTTCAGGGACAGGGGCAACAATGAGCAGTTCTTC.